This TCR beta chain was observed in a study of T cell repertoires in cytomegalovirus infection (dated by TCRdb to between 2018 and 2020). Describing the broader study: Alongside well-studied HLA-B-restricted epitopes, the peptide stimulations were aimed at recently identified HLA-C-restricted CMV epitopes, whose presentation resists viral immunomodulation. Because public TCR beta signatures pointed to carriage of CMV infection together with the matching HLA type, the HLA type of each donor mattered for the analysis.

CDR1 and CDR2 are read off the germline V gene (reference sequence) as LNHDA and SQIVND. The junction shows trimming of 7 bases on V and 7 bases on J, plus 10 bases between the germline ends. The CDR3 has 12 amino acids, counting the end cysteine and phenylalanine. Left in the record is the CDR3 DNA by itself, 36 bases read in frame from the first base. Concerning this clonotype itself: Its antigen specificity is not known. Base quality data are lacking; no much larger clone is found one base away.

These reads were obtained on an Illumina HiSeq 1500. TCRdb reworked the public reads: Q25 trimming with fastp, MiXCR clone assembly, productive beta chains retained. Identical CDR3 proteins give one entry, which carries the most common genes and DNA. Across this sample there are 90,000 to 120,000 distinct CDR3 sequences, with roughly 39% seen only once. The leading ten clones occupy 65% to 75% of the sample. Findings and caveats that apply to the study as a whole: The ex vivo response was dominated by HLA-C-restricted CMV-specific TCR beta clonotypes, which also provided the single most frequent clonotype in two of eight donors. Cumulative frequency of public TCR beta family members discriminated carriers of CMV infection plus the relevant HLA type in this cohort and an independent approximately 370-donor cohort.

The sample's treatment or condition label, in plain terms: in vitro stimulation with specific CMV peptide epitopes to enrich CMV-specific T cells. The starting material was CD8+ T cells from cultured PBMCs, obtained from culture after CMV antigen stimulation. The rearrangement joined TRBV19 to TRBJ2-2; the D segment could be TRBD1, given 6 matching bases. This TCR was recovered from a human donor in good health (CMV status not recorded). Some clones in this sample may be carry-over from other donors' samples. CDR3 protein: CASNEGVGELFF. The DNA sequence is as follows: TGTGCCAGTAACGAGGGGGTCGGGGAGCTGTTTTTT.